The following is a T cell receptor (beta chain) sequence with its context. This sample was included in a study of lymphopenia after photon versus proton radiotherapy. Produced via immunoSEQ multiplex PCR; TCRdb's table is partial and in-frame only. This table has 150,000 to 200,000 clones, 80% to 90% appearing once. V was cut by 1 base and J by 3 bases, with 10 bases left in between. The CDR3 consists of 15 residues. From germline, CDR1 is SGDLS and CDR2 YYNGEE. This TCR was recovered from a man in his forties or fifties with gastric cancer. Material: peripheral blood, obtained from a patient treated with photon-based radiotherapy. The chain employs TRBV9 and TRBJ2-2, with D possibly matching TRBD2 (5 bases). The CDR3 region is CASSVRGLDTGELFF. DNA of the CDR3: TGTGCCAGCAGCGTAAGAGGGTTGGACACCGGGGAGCTGTTTTTT.